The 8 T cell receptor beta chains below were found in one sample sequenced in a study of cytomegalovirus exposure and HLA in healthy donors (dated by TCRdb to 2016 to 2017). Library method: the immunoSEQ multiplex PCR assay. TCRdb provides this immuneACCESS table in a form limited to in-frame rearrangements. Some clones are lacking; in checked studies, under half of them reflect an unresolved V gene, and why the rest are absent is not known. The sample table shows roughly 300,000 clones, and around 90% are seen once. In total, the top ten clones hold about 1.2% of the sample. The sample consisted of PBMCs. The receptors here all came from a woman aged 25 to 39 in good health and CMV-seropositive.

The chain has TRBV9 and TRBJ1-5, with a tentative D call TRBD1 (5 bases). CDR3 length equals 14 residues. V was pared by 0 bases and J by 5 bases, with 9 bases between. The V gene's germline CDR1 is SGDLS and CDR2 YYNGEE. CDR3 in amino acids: CASSVAGEDQPQHF. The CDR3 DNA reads TGTGCCAGCAGCGTAGCGGGGGAGGATCAGCCCCAGCATTTT. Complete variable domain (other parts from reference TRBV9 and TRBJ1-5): DSGVTQTPKHLITATGQRVTLRCSPRSGDLSVYWYQQSLDQGLQFLIQYYNGEERAKGNILERFSAQQFPDLHSELNLSSLELGDSALYFCASSVAGEDQPQHFGDGTRLSIL.

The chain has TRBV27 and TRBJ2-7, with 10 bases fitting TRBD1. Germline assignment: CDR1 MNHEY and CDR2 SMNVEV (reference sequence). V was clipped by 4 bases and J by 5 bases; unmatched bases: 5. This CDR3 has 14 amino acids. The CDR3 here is CASSSGTGVHEQYF. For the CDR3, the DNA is TGTGCCAGCAGTTCCGGGACAGGGGTCCACGAGCAGTACTTC.

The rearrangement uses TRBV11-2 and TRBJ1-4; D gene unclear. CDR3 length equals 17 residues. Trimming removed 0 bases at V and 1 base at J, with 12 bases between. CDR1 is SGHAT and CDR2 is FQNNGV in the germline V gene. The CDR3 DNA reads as TGTGCCAGCAGCTTAGAGAGACGGGGAATAACTAATGAAAAACTGTTTTTT. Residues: CASSLERRGITNEKLFF.

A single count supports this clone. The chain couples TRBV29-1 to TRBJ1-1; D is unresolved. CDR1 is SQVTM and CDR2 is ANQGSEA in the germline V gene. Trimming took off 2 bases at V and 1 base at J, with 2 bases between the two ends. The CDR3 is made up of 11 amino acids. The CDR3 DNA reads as TGCAGCGTTGAAAAGAACACTGAAGCTTTCTTT. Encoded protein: CSVEKNTEAFF.

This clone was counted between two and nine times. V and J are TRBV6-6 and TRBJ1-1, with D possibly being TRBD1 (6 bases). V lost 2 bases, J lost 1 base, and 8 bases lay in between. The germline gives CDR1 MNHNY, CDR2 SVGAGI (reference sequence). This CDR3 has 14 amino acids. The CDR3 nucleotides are TGTGCCAGCAGTTACCAACAGGGGAACACTGAAGCTTTCTTT. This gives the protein CASSYQQGNTEAFF.

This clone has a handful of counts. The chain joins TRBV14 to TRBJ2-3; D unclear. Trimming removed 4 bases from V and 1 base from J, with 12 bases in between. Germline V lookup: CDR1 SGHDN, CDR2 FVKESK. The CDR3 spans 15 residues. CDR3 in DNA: TGTGCCAGCAGCCCGAACGCGTTGGGCACAGATACGCAGTATTTT. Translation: CASSPNALGTDTQYF.

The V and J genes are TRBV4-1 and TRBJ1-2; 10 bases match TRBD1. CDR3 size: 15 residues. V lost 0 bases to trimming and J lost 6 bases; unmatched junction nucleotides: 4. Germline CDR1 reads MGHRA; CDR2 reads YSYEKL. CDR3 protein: CASSQDLGTGDGYTF. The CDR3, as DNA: TGCGCCAGCAGCCAAGATCTGGGGACAGGGGATGGCTACACCTTC.

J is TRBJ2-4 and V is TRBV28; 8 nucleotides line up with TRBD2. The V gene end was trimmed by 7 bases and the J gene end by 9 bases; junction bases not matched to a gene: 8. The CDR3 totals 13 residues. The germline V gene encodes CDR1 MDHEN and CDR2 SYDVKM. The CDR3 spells CASILSGTFIQYF. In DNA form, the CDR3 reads TGTGCCAGCATCCTTAGCGGGACGTTCATTCAGTACTTC.